This record looks at one TCR beta chain sequence and its context. In the authors' methods: How many nucleated cells were present was estimated from reference gene primer amplification. TCRdb keeps only in-frame clones here, not all; method: immunoSEQ multiplex PCR. That table furnishes V, J and clone size, whereas the DNA furnished D and trimming. The sample includes approximately 120,000 clones, more than 80% of them seen just once. These data are taken from a study of blood T cell repertoires in COVID-19. Study at large: The United States, Italy and Spain provided the acute and convalescent COVID-19 samples.

V dropped 6 bases and J dropped 4; count of bases not matched to a gene: 7. Germline assignment: CDR1 MNHEY and CDR2 SVGEGT. The CDR3 totals 14 residues. Sequenced sample: peripheral blood. The J gene is TRBJ2-5, the V gene TRBV6-2 or TRBV6-3; TRBD2 agrees at 8 bases. This clonotype was obtained from a woman over 75 with COVID-19, enrolled during active disease. The CDR3 region has the DNA TGTGCCAGCAGCCTACCGGGACTAGGAGAGACCCAGTACTTC. Translating gives CASSLPGLGETQYF.